This TCR beta chain was identified during a study of T-cell reconstitution after alpha-beta-depleted transplantation in children. For TCRbeta, the library was prepared with unique molecular identifiers. TCRdb recomputed calls from the PCR reads with MiXCR, one row per CDR3 protein. The table records approximately 430,000 distinct CDR3 sequences, roughly 15% of them present only once. V was shortened by 3 bases and J by 4 bases, with 13 bases between the two germline ends. The CDR3 has 14 amino acids. At least ten counts were recorded for this clonotype. Its target is unknown. Overall study findings and caveats: T-cell counts and diversity at one year following transplant were attributed mainly to newly produced T cells. At around two months after transplant, the alpha-beta T cells were reportedly derived from several hundred expanded clones that came from non-depleted graft cells. Day-60 TCRbeta diversity that was high in some patients was derived from surviving recipient T cells and thymic progenitors.

The chain combines TRBV12-3 or TRBV12-4 with TRBJ2-7; D is unresolved. The sample in question was PBMCs, mostly from graft donor cells, obtained 360 days after TCRalphabeta/CD19-depleted stem cell transplant. This receptor was identified in a boy in the first two years of life who had a stem cell transplant for Wiskott-Aldrich syndrome, so the T cells may come from the graft donor. CDR3 in amino acids: CASSLAPGSYEQYF. The CDR3, as DNA: TGTGCCAGCAGTTTGGCTCCCGGATCGTACGAGCAGTACTTC.